The rows below give T cell receptor beta chains drawn from one sample of a study of T cells in Graves' hyperthyroidism and ophthalmopathy. TCRdb re-called the multiplex PCR reads through MiXCR, storing one row per CDR3 protein. This sample has roughly 700,000 distinct CDR3 sequences, with roughly a third found just once. The sample consisted of blood. Receptors were obtained from a woman between 40 and 50 years old with Graves' hyperthyroidism. Each CDR3 is given with its conserved first and last residue. D genes are given only for firm matches. Where a row states a size, it is once, few, many or the class of an expanded clone; other rows omit it.

J gene | V gene | clone size | D gene | CDR3 protein | CDR3 DNA
TRBJ1-4 | TRBV11-3 | few | - | CASSSWTARFGEKLFF | TGTGCCAGCAGCTCTTGGACAGCCCGATTCGGTGAAAAACTGTTTTTT
TRBJ2-7 | TRBV10-2 | - | TRBD2 | CASRPSGLAESYEQYF | TGTGCCAGCAGACCGTCAGGACTAGCGGAATCCTACGAGCAGTACTTC
TRBJ1-1 | TRBV5-6 | few | - | CASSTTQGTEAFF | TGTGCCAGCTCCACAACTCAGGGCACTGAAGCTTTCTTT
TRBJ1-2 | TRBV5-4 | few | TRBD1 | CASSSRLGQGEGYGYTF | TGTGCCAGCAGCTCTCGCCTGGGACAGGGGGAGGGCTATGGCTACACCTTC
TRBJ2-7 | TRBV7-2 | - | TRBD1 | CASSPRGQTSYGQYF | TGCGCCAGCAGCCCCAGGGGGCAAACCTCCTACGGGCAGTACTTC
TRBJ1-4 | TRBV9 | - | - | CASSLFRRDSHQKLFF | TGTGCCAGCAGCCTCTTCAGACGGGATTCCCATCAAAAACTGTTTTTT
TRBJ1-1 | TRBV14 | - | - | CASSQGRSAEAFF | TGTGCCAGCAGCCAAGGTCGGTCCGCTGAAGCTTTCTTT
TRBJ2-1 | TRBV24-1 | - | TRBD1 | CATSDRFGQDNEQFF | TGTGCCACCAGTGACCGATTCGGACAGGACAATGAGCAGTTCTTC
TRBJ2-6 | TRBV19 | - | - | CASSFPFAGANVLTF | TGTGCCAGTAGTTTCCCCTTTGCTGGGGCCAACGTCCTGACTTTC
TRBJ1-1 | TRBV10-3 | many | - | CAISESPAPHNF | TGTGCCATCAGTGAGTCACCGGCCCCTCACAACTTT
TRBJ2-7 | TRBV20-1 | few | TRBD1 | CSARDGTGKYEQYF | TGCAGTGCTAGAGATGGGACAGGGAAATACGAGCAGTACTTC
TRBJ2-5 | TRBV15 | many | - | CATSRDLGRAQETQYF | TGTGCCACCAGCAGAGATTTAGGCAGGGCTCAAGAGACCCAGTACTTC
TRBJ2-7 | TRBV6-1 | many | - | CASSDGQSYEQYF | TGTGCCAGCAGCGACGGACAGTCCTACGAGCAGTACTTC
TRBJ2-7 | TRBV9 | - | TRBD1 | CASSHPSAGTGGHEQYF | TGTGCCAGCAGCCACCCCTCCGCCGGGACAGGGGGCCACGAGCAGTACTTC
TRBJ1-4 | TRBV6-5 | few | - | CASSLWRTAEKLFF | TGTGCCAGCAGTTTATGGAGGACAGCTGAAAAACTGTTTTTT
TRBJ2-2 | TRBV11-2 | few | - | CASSYVQNTGELFF | TGTGCCAGCAGCTACGTACAGAACACCGGGGAGCTGTTTTTT
TRBJ1-1 | TRBV25-1 | few | TRBD1 | CASSAYRGSLAEAFF | TGTGCCAGCAGTGCCTACAGGGGGTCGCTGGCTGAAGCTTTCTTT
TRBJ2-6 | TRBV5-6 | many | - | CATVGEEPRGSGANVLTF | TGTGCCACCGTTGGGGAGGAGCCCAGGGGCTCTGGGGCCAACGTCCTGACTTTC
TRBJ1-1 | TRBV11-1 | many | - | CASRTHGRRAFF | TGTGCCAGCAGGACACATGGACGTAGAGCTTTCTTT
TRBJ1-2 | TRBV5-4 | - | TRBD1 | CASSGAGTGVPPYGYTF | TGTGCCAGCAGCGGCGCCGGGACAGGGGTTCCCCCCTATGGCTACACCTTC
TRBJ1-2 | TRBV19 | many | - | CASSRGGLAYGYTF | TGTGCCAGTAGTAGGGGAGGGCTGGCCTATGGCTACACCTTC
TRBJ1-2 | TRBV19 | many | TRBD1 | CASSLTGTGVFGYTF | TGTGCCAGTAGTCTTACCGGGACAGGGGTGTTTGGCTACACCTTC
TRBJ2-5 | TRBV5-6 | - | - | CASSSPPWETQYF | TGTGCCAGCAGCTCGCCCCCCTGGGAGACCCAGTACTTC
TRBJ1-3 | TRBV6-5 | few | - | CASSKRGASGNTIYF | TGTGCCAGCTCCAAACGGGGGGCCTCTGGAAACACCATATATTTT
TRBJ1-1 | TRBV5-1 | many | TRBD1 | CASSEGTGGMNTEAFF | TGCGCCAGCAGCGAAGGGACAGGGGGGATGAACACTGAAGCTTTCTTT
TRBJ1-1 | TRBV10-3 | - | - | CAISESTNTGAFF | TGTGCCATCAGTGAGTCGACAAACACTGGAGCTTTCTTT
TRBJ2-5 | TRBV2 | few | - | CASRALGYQETQYF | TGTGCCAGCAGGGCCTTAGGCTATCAAGAGACCCAGTACTTC
TRBJ2-3 | TRBV5-8 | once | TRBD2 | CASSPGGGAPTDTQYF | TGTGCCAGCAGCCCCGGGGGGGGAGCGCCCACAGATACGCAGTATTTT
TRBJ1-6 | TRBV20-1 | - | TRBD1 | CSAADRGDSPLHF | TGCAGTGCTGCGGACAGGGGTGATTCACCCCTCCACTTT
TRBJ2-5 | TRBV6-5 | - | - | CASSTTGKETQYF | TGTGCCAGCAGTACCACAGGGAAAGAGACCCAGTACTTC
TRBJ1-1 | TRBV4-3 | - | - | CASSQDHARTEAFF | TGCGCCAGCAGCCAAGATCATGCCAGGACTGAAGCTTTCTTT
TRBJ2-7 | TRBV28 | - | - | CASSRPDSPYEQYF | TGTGCCAGCAGCAGGCCGGACAGCCCCTACGAGCAGTACTTC
TRBJ1-3 | TRBV10-1 | many | - | CANTQPCSGNTIYF | TGCGCCAACACACAGCCATGCTCTGGAAACACCATATATTTT
TRBJ1-4 | TRBV5-4 | few | TRBD1 | CASSLTPGQGREKLFF | TGTGCCAGCAGCCTAACACCGGGACAGGGGAGAGAAAAACTGTTTTTT
TRBJ1-5 | TRBV4-1 | few | TRBD1 | CASSQAGQPNQPQHF | TGCGCCAGCAGCCAAGCGGGACAGCCCAATCAGCCCCAGCATTTT
TRBJ2-1 | TRBV6-2/TRBV6-3 | few | - | CASSLTGRSSYNEQFF | TGTGCCAGCAGTTTGACGGGCAGGAGCTCCTACAATGAGCAGTTCTTC
TRBJ1-4 | TRBV29-1 | many | - | CSVEDRSGRGEKLFF | TGCAGCGTTGAAGATAGGTCAGGGAGGGGCGAAAAACTGTTTTTT
TRBJ2-7 | TRBV29-1 | many | TRBD1 | CSVGDRGLYEQYF | TGCAGCGTCGGGGACAGGGGCCTCTACGAGCAGTACTTC
TRBJ1-2 | TRBV2 | - | - | CASRADYYGYTF | TGTGCCAGCAGGGCAGACTACTATGGCTACACCTTC
TRBJ1-3 | TRBV5-8 | many | - | CASSDARSNTIYF | TGTGCCAGCAGCGACGCGCGGTCTAACACCATATATTTT
TRBJ1-6 | TRBV7-2 | - | - | CASSLAPKGRGSPLHF | TGTGCCAGCAGCTTAGCCCCCAAGGGGAGGGGTTCACCCCTCCACTTT
TRBJ1-5 | TRBV7-2 | few | - | CASSFSVGSNQPQHF | TGTGCCAGCAGTTTCTCAGTCGGGAGCAATCAGCCCCAGCATTTT
TRBJ1-5 | TRBV12-3/TRBV12-4 | few | - | CASSPRQATGGSNQPQHF | TGTGCCAGCAGTCCAAGACAGGCGACAGGAGGAAGCAATCAGCCCCAGCATTTT
TRBJ1-2 | TRBV4-1 | many | - | CASSQAGDGGYTF | TGCGCCAGCAGCCAAGCAGGGGATGGTGGCTACACCTTC
TRBJ1-2 | TRBV10-3 | - | - | CAISASGTYGYTF | TGTGCCATCAGTGCTAGCGGGACCTATGGCTACACCTTC
TRBJ1-3 | TRBV25-1 | few | - | CASSYSKRSGNTIYF | TGTGCCAGCAGTTACTCGAAGAGATCTGGAAACACCATATATTTT
TRBJ2-7 | TRBV14 | many | - | CASSNDAGSSYEQYF | TGTGCCAGCAGCAACGATGCCGGGAGCTCCTACGAGCAGTACTTC
TRBJ2-2 | TRBV19 | many | - | CASREGGELFF | TGTGCCAGTAGGGAGGGCGGGGAGCTGTTTTTT
TRBJ1-4 | TRBV28 | - | TRBD1 | CASAGQLAFNEKLFF | TGTGCCAGCGCGGGACAGTTGGCCTTTAATGAAAAACTGTTTTTT
TRBJ2-7 | TRBV20-1 | few | TRBD2 | CSARGPAGRSYEQYF | TGCAGTGCTAGAGGGCCAGCGGGGCGCTCCTACGAGCAGTACTTC
TRBJ2-1 | TRBV12-3/TRBV12-4 | - | - | CASSPDLTGRNEQFF | TGTGCCAGCAGTCCGGACCTGACAGGGAGGAATGAGCAGTTCTTC
TRBJ2-3 | TRBV29-1 | once | - | CSVASKSTDTQYF | TGCAGCGTTGCTAGCAAGAGCACAGATACGCAGTATTTT
TRBJ2-6 | TRBV24-1 | many | - | CATSDPLGTDPSGANVLTF | TGTGCCACCAGTGATCCCCTCGGGACCGATCCTTCTGGGGCCAACGTCCTGACTTTC
TRBJ2-2 | TRBV6-6 | - | TRBD2 | CAGGLAGELFF | TGTGCCGGAGGACTAGCCGGGGAGCTGTTTTTT
TRBJ2-5 | TRBV20-1 | few | TRBD2 | CSARRPGLAGGTQYF | TGCAGTGCACGCCGCCCAGGACTAGCGGGGGGGACCCAGTACTTC